Many counts were recorded for the clone carrying this T cell receptor (beta chain). A junction boundary mismatches the germline segment, possibly from a read error. The V gene's germline CDR1 is SGDLS and CDR2 YYNGEE. The CDR3 runs to 15 residues. From the 5' RACE reads, TCRdb called clonotypes with MiXCR, one entry per CDR3 protein. The table shows approximately 130,000 distinct CDR3 sequences, with approximately 9.7% occurring only once. The data were taken from a study of CD8 T cells in ankylosing spondylitis. The chain links TRBV9 to TRBJ2-2; TRBD2 matches 8 bases. The receptor was isolated from a male donor with ankylosing spondylitis or in good health (not recorded which). Sequencing was carried out using blood, either unsorted or a sorted T cell fraction (not recorded which). This CDR3 is CASGIAGPKTGELFF. In DNA form, the CDR3 reads TGTGCCAGCGGAATAGCGGGACCGAAGACCGGGGAGCTGTTTTTT. The full variable domain, rest sourced from reference TRBV9 and TRBJ2-2, is DSGVTQTPKHLITATGQRVTLRCSPRSGDLSVYWYQQSLDQGLQFLIQYYNGEERAKGNILERFSAQQFPDLHSELNLSSLELGDSALYFCASGIAGPKTGELFFGEGSRLTVL.